What follows are 21 T cell receptor beta chains derived from one specimen sequenced in a study of T cells in Graves' hyperthyroidism and ophthalmopathy. Amplified TCR beta CDR3 regions came from RNA transcripts. During a first-round RT-PCR of the TCR CDR3, the HTBI primer set was used. TCRdb called the multiplex PCR reads again in MiXCR, with one record for every CDR3 protein. The sample includes 700,000 or so distinct CDR3 sequences, about a sixth of them seen just once. Sequenced sample: blood. The source of these receptors is a man aged 18-30 years with Graves' hyperthyroidism.

V usage is TRBV2 and J usage is TRBJ2-5; D remains unclear. V was pared by 8 bases and J by 7 bases, with 11 bases between. This CDR3 comprises 11 residues. The V gene's germline CDR1 is SNHLY and CDR2 FYNNEI. The CDR3 DNA reads TGTGCCAGCTTCGGCCCCCCGACCCAGTACTTC. Its translation is CASFGPPTQYF.

This clonotype was found a few times. V gene TRBV6-1 combines with J gene TRBJ1-3; 8 nucleotides align to TRBD1. Germline CDR1 MNHNS, CDR2 SASEGT. The CDR3 is 16 amino acids. J was trimmed by 0 bases and V by 5 bases; bases with no gene match: 6. CDR3 in DNA: TGTGCCAGCAGTCCGGGACAGGCCGACTCTGGAAACACCATATATTTT. Its protein is CASSPGQADSGNTIYF.

The chain combines TRBV2 with TRBJ1-2, with 9 bases aligning to TRBD1. The germline gives CDR1 SNHLY, CDR2 FYNNEI. This CDR3 has 13 residues. After removal of 6 bases from V and 2 bases from J, the junction contained 1 base not matched to a gene. The CDR3 protein is CASSGTGNYGYTF. DNA of the CDR3: TGTGCCAGCAGCGGGACAGGGAACTATGGCTACACCTTC.

This clonotype has ten or more counts. The V gene is TRBV7-9, the J gene TRBJ2-5, with 7 bases matching TRBD2. The germline V gene encodes CDR1 SEHNR and CDR2 FQNEAQ (reference sequence). Trimming took 6 bases from V and 4 from J; bases not matched to a gene: 5. This CDR3 is built from 13 residues. CDR3 sequence reads: CASSLGGLETQYF. CDR3 nucleotides: TGTGCCAGCAGTTTGGGAGGGTTAGAGACCCAGTACTTC.

This clonotype was found many times. The chain recombines TRBV11-3 with TRBJ2-1; 8 positions agree with TRBD1. The CDR3 is 15 residues long. The germline gives CDR1 SGHNT, CDR2 YENEEA. Trimming removed 1 base from V and 6 bases from J; junction bases left unmatched: 5. CDR3 residues: CASSLGGQGGNEQFF. DNA for the CDR3: TGTGCCAGCAGCTTAGGCGGACAGGGAGGCAATGAGCAGTTCTTC.

This clonotype was seen ten or more times. This chain links TRBV20-1 with TRBJ1-5; TRBD1 agrees at 9 bases. V shed 5 bases and J 4 bases; nucleotides not matched to a gene: 3. From germline, CDR1 is DFQATT and CDR2 SNEGSKA (reference sequence). CDR3 size: 13 residues. CDR3 sequence (DNA): TGCAGTGCTTTTGGGACAGGGAATCAGCCCCAGCATTTT. This translates into CSAFGTGNQPQHF.

This clonotype has at least ten counts. V gene TRBV11-3 combines with J gene TRBJ2-5, with TRBD1 matching 10 bases. CDR1 SGHNT and CDR2 YENEEA come from the germline V gene. V lost 5 bases to trimming and J lost 5 bases; unmatched junction nucleotides: 8. The CDR3 loop spans 15 amino acids. The CDR3 nucleotides read TGTGCCAGCAGCCGGGACAGGGGACCGTGGGAGACCCAGTACTTC. It translates to CASSRDRGPWETQYF.

V is TRBV7-9 and J is TRBJ2-1; perhaps TRBD2 as D (5 bases). This CDR3 is 11 amino acids long. V lost 6 bases and J 12 bases, leaving 12 bases between the germline ends. Germline lookup yields CDR1 SEHNR and CDR2 FQNEAQ (reference sequence). This CDR3 is CASRDSTRQFF. Here the CDR3 DNA reads TGTGCCAGCAGGGACTCAACCCGGCAGTTCTTC.

This clonotype was picked up a small number of times. V is TRBV7-6 and J is TRBJ1-6; D ambiguous. Trimming left V 0 bases short and J 7 bases short, with 13 bases between. CDR1 is SGHVS and CDR2 is FNYEAQ in the germline V gene. The CDR3 has 16 amino acids. The CDR3 loop reads CASSLAHRGGNSPLHF. In DNA, the CDR3 is TGTGCCAGCAGCTTAGCGCATCGGGGAGGCAATTCACCCCTCCACTTT. The variable domain in full, completed from reference TRBV7-6 and TRBJ1-6, reads GAGVSQSPRYKVTKRGQDVALRCDPISGHVSLYWYRQALGQGPEFLTYFNYEAQQDKSGLPNDRFSAERPEGSISTLTIQRTEQRDSAMYRCASSLAHRGGNSPLHFGNGTRLTVT.

In regard to this clonotype: Lacking the conserved final phenylalanine or tryptophan, this CDR3 likely reflects a read error. The chain links TRBV18 to TRBJ1-1; D not resolved. The V gene's germline CDR1 is KGHSH and CDR2 LQKENI. Trimming took 2 bases from V and 4 from J, leaving 14 bases between them. This CDR3 is 15 amino acids long. CDR3 residues: CASSPTAGYGTEAFL. CDR3 bases: TGTGCCAGCTCACCAACCGCGGGGTATGGCACTGAAGCTTTCCTT.

This clonotype came up many times. The chain combines TRBV28 with TRBJ2-7; 10 bases align to TRBD1. The CDR3 extends over 14 amino acids. CDR1 is MDHEN, CDR2 SYDVKM, per germline. Trimming cost V 5 bases and J 4 bases; bases outside gene matches: 5. CDR3 region: CASSTTGGGYEQYF. The CDR3, as DNA: TGTGCCAGCAGTACGACAGGGGGCGGGTACGAGCAGTACTTC.

This clonotype has just a few counts. The rearrangement uses TRBV5-1 and TRBJ2-1, with 8 bases matching TRBD2. J was trimmed by 0 bases and V by 0 bases; bases with no gene match: 5. The V gene's germline CDR1 is SGHRS and CDR2 YFSETQ. The CDR3 runs 17 residues. The CDR3 sequence is CASSLGPTSGSYNEQFF. The CDR3 bases are TGCGCCAGCAGCTTGGGGCCTACTAGCGGCTCCTACAATGAGCAGTTCTTC.

This clonotype has only a few counts. The CDR3 sequence is CASSLPREGEKTQYF. The CDR3 DNA sequence: TGTGCCAGCAGCTTGCCGCGGGAGGGTGAAAAGACCCAGTACTTC. The rearrangement links TRBV5-6 to TRBJ2-5; 9 bases line up with TRBD2. With 1 base clipped from V and 6 bases from J, the junction kept 7 bases outside the gene matches. CDR1 and CDR2 (germline): SGHDT, YYEEEE. This CDR3 contains 15 residues.

V and J are TRBV11-2 and TRBJ2-1; D might be TRBD1 (6 bases). The CDR3 length is 15 residues. V was cut by 5 bases and J by 3 bases, with 14 bases left in between. Germline CDR1 reads SGHAT; CDR2 reads FQNNGV. The CDR3 here is CASSPSWDNYNEQFF. The CDR3 DNA reads as TGTGCCAGCAGCCCTTCGTGGGACAACTACAATGAGCAGTTCTTC.

Turning to this clonotype: No conserved phenylalanine or tryptophan ends this CDR3, so it is likely a read error. The chain combines TRBV3-1 with TRBJ2-7; 12 positions match TRBD2. The germline gives CDR1 LGHDT, CDR2 YNNKEL (reference sequence). This CDR3 has 14 amino acids. V gave up 6 bases and J gave up 2 bases; unmatched junction bases: 2. The CDR3 here is CASSLAGGAYEQYS. As DNA, the CDR3 is TGTGCCAGCAGTCTAGCGGGAGGGGCCTACGAGCAGTACTCC.

This clonotype was seen repeatedly, ten times or more. The chain recombines TRBV5-1 with TRBJ1-1; no reliable D call. V lost 4 bases and J 1 base, leaving 8 bases between the germline ends. CDR1 is SGHRS, CDR2 YFSETQ, per germline. The CDR3 has 13 amino acids. The CDR3 sequence is CASSGRQNTEAFF. CDR3 DNA: TGCGCCAGCAGCGGGCGACAGAACACTGAAGCTTTCTTT.

The rearrangement joins TRBV3-1 to TRBJ1-4, with D perhaps TRBD1 (5 bases). Trimming took 4 bases from V and 8 from J, leaving 11 bases between them. The CDR3 contains 13 residues. Germline assignment: CDR1 LGHDT and CDR2 YNNKEL (reference sequence). In nucleotides, the CDR3 is TGTGCCAGCAGCCCCTCCGGGGCAGAAAAACTGTTTTTT. This gives the protein CASSPSGAEKLFF.

The CDR3 loop reads CASSYTSGQGRVDTQYF. CDR3 nucleotide sequence: TGTGCCAGCAGTTACACCTCGGGACAGGGGAGAGTGGATACGCAGTATTTT. J is TRBJ2-3 and V is TRBV6-5, with 10 bases aligning to TRBD1. The CDR3 extends over 17 amino acids. Germline V gene lookup returns CDR1 MNHEY and CDR2 SVGAGI. V shed 2 bases, J shed 6 bases, and the junction held 11 bases outside the gene matches.

The chain uses TRBV20-1 and TRBJ1-4; 7 nucleotides match TRBD1. Germline lookup yields CDR1 DFQATT and CDR2 SNEGSKA (reference sequence). V lost 2 bases to trimming and J lost 3 bases; unmatched junction nucleotides: 6. This CDR3 contains 15 residues. The CDR3 here is CSARLGGTANEKLFF. In DNA form, the CDR3 reads TGCAGTGCTAGATTAGGCGGGACAGCTAATGAAAAACTGTTTTTT.

The chain is built from TRBV12-3 or TRBV12-4 and TRBJ2-1; 7 nucleotides line up with TRBD2. The CDR3 contains 16 residues. J was trimmed by 12 bases and V by 5 bases; bases with no gene match: 19. The CDR3 coding sequence is TGTGCCAGCAGTACCCCTGGAAGAGGGAGGGTACACGGGCAGTTCTTC. This translates into CASSTPGRGRVHGQFF.

This clonotype was picked up many times. The rearrangement links TRBV28 to TRBJ2-1; D gene ambiguous. The CDR3 loop spans 14 amino acids. The ends were cut back, 5 bases at V and 0 bases at J, with 8 bases in the middle. In germline, CDR1 is MDHEN, CDR2 SYDVKM. The CDR3 nucleotides read TGTGCCAGCAGTCGGGCCAGCTCCTACAATGAGCAGTTCTTC. As protein: CASSRASSYNEQFF.